A single sample is the source of the 27 T cell receptor beta chains below, sequenced in a study of identical twins. TCRdb used MiXCR to reprocess the 5' RACE reads, holding one entry per CDR3 protein. Of around 530,000 distinct CDR3 sequences detected, approximately 14% appear once; the ten largest clones hold more than 0.4%. A further study also used this sample, focusing on yellow fever vaccine responses in identical twins.

The sequenced sample was CD4+ T cells sorted from blood. These receptors all come from a woman aged 18 to 35 in good health.

This clonotype was counted a few times. The chain employs TRBV3-1 and TRBJ2-2; a possible D gene is TRBD2 (5 bases). Trimming removed 1 base at V and 7 bases at J, with 13 bases between. CDR3 length: 15 amino acids. Germline lookup yields CDR1 LGHDT and CDR2 YNNKEL (reference sequence). The CDR3 region has the DNA TGTGCCAGCAGCCAAGGTCTAGCTAAGGGCGGGGAGCTGTTTTTT. It is translated as CASSQGLAKGGELFF.

This clonotype was observed many times. The rearrangement joins TRBV24-1 to TRBJ1-2, with 9 bases matching TRBD1. This CDR3 is built from 14 residues. CDR1 and CDR2 from the germline V gene are KGHDR and SFDVKD. V gave up 4 bases and J gave up 7 bases; unmatched junction bases: 6. The CDR3: CATSESGQGIGYTF. CDR3 coding DNA: TGTGCCACCAGTGAGTCGGGACAGGGAATTGGCTACACCTTC.

This clonotype was picked up a small number of times. The chain has TRBV20-1 and TRBJ2-5, with no clear D. Germline lookup yields CDR1 DFQATT and CDR2 SNEGSKA (reference sequence). Trimming removed 2 bases from V and 5 bases from J, with 9 bases in between. The CDR3 covers 12 residues. Here the CDR3 DNA reads TGCAGTGCTAGATTGGGGTACGAGACCCAGTACTTC. It yields the protein CSARLGYETQYF.

This rearrangement joins TRBV7-7 to TRBJ2-3, with D uncertain. V lost 3 bases and J lost 5, with 15 bases in between. Germline CDR1 reads SSHAT; CDR2 reads FNYEAQ (reference sequence). The CDR3 is 15 amino acids. Here the CDR3 reads CASSFSTVAGDTQYF. The CDR3 coding sequence is TGTGCCAGCAGCTTTAGTACGGTTGCAGGAGATACGCAGTATTTT.

This clonotype turned up a few times. This chain joins TRBV5-1 and TRBJ1-2; 8 bases agree with TRBD1. The CDR3 loop spans 15 amino acids. CDR1 and CDR2 from the germline V gene are SGHRS and YFSETQ. The V segment lost 0 bases and the J segment 5 bases; nucleotides outside the gene matches: 6. CDR3 in DNA: TGCGCCAGCAGCTTGGTCAGGGGGCAGGATTATGGCTACACCTTC. Translated, it gives CASSLVRGQDYGYTF.

Written as DNA, the CDR3 is TGTGCCAGCAGGGGAGGACTAGCGGGGGGGCCTGCCAATGAGCAGTTCTTC. This translates into CASRGGLAGGPANEQFF. The chain joins TRBV7-9 to TRBJ2-1; 15 nucleotides agree with TRBD2. Germline CDR1 is SEHNR and CDR2 is FQNEAQ (reference sequence). The CDR3 loop spans 17 amino acids. The trim removed 6 bases at V and 6 bases at J, leaving 9 bases unmatched.

V and J are TRBV28 and TRBJ2-5, with D perhaps matching TRBD2 (6 bases). Germline V gene lookup returns CDR1 MDHEN and CDR2 SYDVKM. Trimming cost V 6 bases and J 0 bases, with 14 bases left between them. This CDR3 contains 15 residues. The CDR3, as DNA: TGTGCCAGCAGGCCCCCTAGCGCGAACCAAGAGACCCAGTACTTC. This codes for CASRPPSANQETQYF.

The rearrangement joins TRBV3-1 to TRBJ2-1; 10 bases agree with TRBD2. V lost 5 bases to trimming and J lost 6 bases; unmatched junction nucleotides: 7. CDR1 and CDR2 from the germline V gene are LGHDT and YNNKEL (reference sequence). The CDR3 covers 15 residues. The CDR3 sequence is CASSEAWTSGNEQFF. CDR3 bases: TGTGCCAGCAGCGAAGCATGGACTAGCGGCAATGAGCAGTTCTTC.

This clonotype was detected only a few times. The V gene is TRBV5-6, the J gene TRBJ2-4; D possibly corresponds to TRBD1 (6 bases). From germline, CDR1 is SGHDT and CDR2 YYEEEE. Trimming took 0 bases from V and 3 from J, leaving 19 bases between them. The CDR3 spans 18 residues. In DNA form, the CDR3 reads TGTGCCAGCAGCTTGGACAGGGTCCGGCTATCTGGCAAAAACATTCAGTACTTC. Its translation is CASSLDRVRLSGKNIQYF.

V gene TRBV3-1 combines with J gene TRBJ1-6, with 8 bases lining up with TRBD1. Germline values: CDR1 LGHDT, CDR2 YNNKEL (reference sequence). The CDR3 runs 13 residues. V gave up 4 bases and J gave up 12 bases; unmatched junction bases: 5. CDR3 DNA sequence: TGTGCCAGCAGCCCGGGGACAGGCGGACCCCTCCACTTT. As protein: CASSPGTGGPLHF. Complete variable domain (other parts from reference TRBV3-1 and TRBJ1-6): DTAVSQTPKYLVTQMGNDKSIKCEQNLGHDTMYWYKQDSKKFLKIMFSYNNKELIINETVPNRFSPKSPDKAHLNLHINSLELGDSAVYFCASSPGTGGPLHFGNGTRLTVT.

This clonotype occurred many times. The gene calls are TRBV5-1 and TRBJ1-1; weak D call: TRBD1 (5 bases). The CDR3 spans 15 residues. V was trimmed by 1 base and J by 0 bases, leaving 10 bases between them. Germline CDR1 reads SGHRS; CDR2 reads YFSETQ. The CDR3, as DNA: TGCGCCAGCAGCTTGTCTACAGGAATGAACACTGAAGCTTTCTTT. This codes for CASSLSTGMNTEAFF.

This chain links TRBV6-1 with TRBJ1-1, with D possibly being TRBD1 (5 bases). V shed 6 bases and J shed 6 bases, with 20 bases lying between them. Germline V gene sequence: CDR1 MNHNS, CDR2 SASEGT. The CDR3 covers 15 residues. The CDR3 loop is CASSLFQGMGAEAFF. In nucleotides, the CDR3 is TGTGCCAGCAGCCTTTTCCAGGGTATGGGGGCTGAAGCTTTCTTT.

This clonotype occurred a few times. The chain uses TRBV6-1 and TRBJ2-1, with 7 bases fitting TRBD2. The CDR3 is made up of 16 amino acids. Per germline, CDR1 MNHNS and CDR2 SASEGT. With 1 base clipped from V and 0 bases from J, the junction kept 3 bases outside the gene matches. CDR3 amino acids: CASSEEGGSSYNEQFF. The CDR3 nucleotides are TGTGCCAGCAGTGAAGAAGGCGGGAGCTCCTACAATGAGCAGTTCTTC.

In this sample, this clonotype turned up a few times. J is TRBJ2-1 and V is TRBV11-2; D ambiguous. Germline V CDR1 and CDR2: SGHAT, FQNNGV. V was trimmed by 2 bases and J by 7 bases, leaving 15 bases between them. The CDR3 is made up of 15 amino acids. CDR3: CASSLSWLVGNEQFF. The CDR3 coding sequence is TGTGCCAGCAGCTTATCCTGGCTAGTAGGTAATGAGCAGTTCTTC.

This rearrangement joins TRBV20-1 to TRBJ2-1; D might be TRBD2 (5 bases). This CDR3 is built from 11 residues. The germline V and J ends were trimmed by 5 bases and 9 bases, with 11 bases remaining between them. Looked up from germline, CDR1 is DFQATT and CDR2 is SNEGSKA (reference sequence). This CDR3 is CSAQEVPEQFF. The CDR3 region has the DNA TGCAGTGCTCAGGAGGTGCCTGAGCAGTTCTTC.

This clonotype was recorded a few times. The gene calls are TRBV10-3 and TRBJ2-2; a possible D gene is TRBD1 (6 bases). Germline assignment: CDR1 ENHRY and CDR2 SYGVKD. This CDR3 has 17 residues. Trimming cost V 0 bases and J 8 bases, with 19 bases left between them. CDR3 nucleotides: TGTGCCATCAGTGAGTCGAACGCCGGACAGAGTACGGGGGAGCTGTTTTTT. This gives the protein CAISESNAGQSTGELFF.

This clonotype was seen only a few times. The chain recombines TRBV7-9 with TRBJ2-1, with D maybe TRBD2 (6 bases). The CDR3 length is 17 residues. The V end lost 5 bases, the J end lost 8 bases, and 25 bases lay between the germline ends. Germline CDR1 reads SEHNR; CDR2 reads FQNEAQ (reference sequence). The CDR3 reads CASSLLLTGTAAYEQFF. CDR3 bases: TGTGCCAGCAGCCTCCTCTTAACGGGGACTGCCGCATATGAGCAGTTCTTC.

The chain joins TRBV12-3 or TRBV12-4 to TRBJ2-7; possible D gene TRBD2, 6 bases. Trimming took off 3 bases at V and 2 bases at J, with 8 bases between the two ends. The CDR3 totals 13 residues. DNA for the CDR3: TGTGCCAGCAGTTTCGGAGGGACCTACGAGCAGTACGTC. Translating it yields CASSFGGTYEQYV.

This clonotype occurred a few times. V and J are TRBV5-1 and TRBJ1-1; D unresolved. The V end was cut by 4 bases, the J end by 0 bases, with 16 bases between. The CDR3 totals 16 residues. The V gene's germline CDR1 is SGHRS and CDR2 YFSETQ. The DNA for the CDR3 is TGCGCCAGCAGCCCTGGCGGGGTGCCCCTGAACACTGAAGCTTTCTTT. This sequence encodes CASSPGGVPLNTEAFF.

In its sample, this clonotype was seen many times. This chain links TRBV24-1 with TRBJ2-2; the match to TRBD2 covers 9 bases. V shed 2 bases and J 3 bases; nucleotides not matched to a gene: 3. The V gene's germline CDR1 is KGHDR and CDR2 SFDVKD. This CDR3 is built from 16 residues. The CDR3 bases are TGTGCCACCAGTGATTCCAGACTAGCGGACACCGGGGAGCTGTTTTTT. Encoded protein: CATSDSRLADTGELFF.

The chain is built from TRBV20-1 and TRBJ2-3; D might be TRBD1 (6 bases). The CDR3 consists of 14 residues. The germline V gene has CDR1 DFQATT and CDR2 SNEGSKA (reference sequence). The V end was cut by 1 base, the J end by 6 bases, with 14 bases between. The CDR3 region has the DNA TGCAGTGCTAGAGTAATTTTGGGGGCGGATACGCAGTATTTT. The encoded protein is CSARVILGADTQYF.

The chain combines TRBV7-3 with TRBJ2-1, with 10 bases that match TRBD2. V dropped 5 bases and J dropped 8; count of bases not matched to a gene: 12. The length of the CDR3 is 16 residues. Germline CDR1 reads SGHTA; CDR2 reads FQGTGA. The CDR3 sequence is CASSPKAGLARHEQFF. DNA of the CDR3: TGTGCCAGCAGCCCGAAAGCGGGACTAGCGCGGCATGAGCAGTTCTTC.

V usage is TRBV29-1 and J usage is TRBJ2-1; 7 bases align to TRBD1. CDR3 length: 12 amino acids. V gave up 6 bases and J gave up 9 bases; unmatched junction bases: 8. Germline V lookup: CDR1 SQVTM, CDR2 ANQGSEA. The CDR3 sequence is CSVGQVNGEQFF. The CDR3 region has the DNA TGCAGCGTCGGACAGGTGAATGGTGAGCAGTTCTTC.

This clonotype was counted a few times. For the CDR3, the DNA is TGTGCCAGCAGTTTAACGGCAGGGGCGGAAGAGACCCAGTACTTC. Protein sequence: CASSLTAGAEETQYF. This chain connects TRBV28 to TRBJ2-5; a weak D match, TRBD1 (6 bases). The germline V and J ends were trimmed by 2 bases and 3 bases, with 13 bases remaining between them. Looked up from germline, CDR1 is MDHEN and CDR2 is SYDVKM. This CDR3 is built from 15 residues.

The chain uses TRBV20-1 and TRBJ2-1; 12 bases match TRBD2. Germline CDR1 and CDR2: DFQATT and SNEGSKA (reference sequence). The CDR3 extends over 15 amino acids. The ends lost 5 bases at V and 6 bases at J; junction bases unmatched: 8. CDR3 sequence reads: CSAATTSGSPNEQFF. Written as DNA, the CDR3 is TGCAGTGCTGCAACGACTAGCGGGAGTCCCAATGAGCAGTTCTTC.

This clonotype was counted only a few times. The CDR3 here is CASSPSSAETPGDEQFF. CDR3 sequence (DNA): TGTGCCAGCAGCCCAAGCAGTGCAGAAACCCCAGGGGATGAGCAGTTCTTC. The chain uses TRBV7-9 and TRBJ2-1, with TRBD1 as a possible D gene (6 bases). The V gene's germline CDR1 is SEHNR and CDR2 FQNEAQ (reference sequence). This CDR3 has 17 amino acids. V lost 5 bases, J lost 8 bases, and 25 bases lay in between. The complete variable domain, with remaining parts taken from reference TRBV7-9 and TRBJ2-1, reads DTGVSQNPRHKITKRGQNVTFRCDPISEHNRLYWYRQTLGQGPEFLTYFQNEAQLEKSRLLSDRFSAERPKGSFSTLEIQRTEQGDSAMYLCASSPSSAETPGDEQFFGPGTRLTVL.

This clonotype turned up a few times. The chain is built from TRBV19 and TRBJ2-7, with D possibly matching TRBD1 (6 bases). The CDR3 runs to 11 residues. Germline V lookup: CDR1 LNHDA, CDR2 SQIVND (reference sequence). Trimming stripped 5 bases from V and 5 bases from J, with 7 bases between. CDR3 sequence reads: CASSHRDEQYF. The CDR3 DNA is TGTGCCAGTAGTCACAGGGACGAGCAGTACTTC.